Listed below are T cell receptor beta chains from one sample, sequenced in a study of shared T cell receptors in the human thymus. Some clones are missing from TCRdb's copy, which holds only in-frame ones; the method was immunoSEQ multiplex PCR. This repertoire shows roughly 410,000 clones, roughly 94% found once; its top ten account for about 0.02%. Sequencing input: thymocytes. The receptors were sampled from a human donor. CDR3s include the opening cysteine and the closing phenylalanine or tryptophan. A D gene is named only where the DNA matches it firmly. Clone size is given for some rows only: seen once, a few or many times, or a class if the clone is expanded.

v_gene,d_gene,abundance,j_gene,CDR3nt,CDR3aa
TRBV7-8,TRBD1,-,TRBJ1-3,TGTGCCAGCAGCCCCGGGACAGAGCTCCTCTCTGGAAACACCATATATTTT,CASSPGTELLSGNTIYF
TRBV29-1,-,-,TRBJ1-1,TGCAGCGTTGTGGCCCAGGGGAGGGCCAGGAATAGCACTGAAGCTTTCTTT,CSVVAQGRARNSTEAFF
TRBV28,TRBD1,once,TRBJ1-5,TGTGCCAGCACTCCGGCCGGACAGGGTGGCAATCAGCCCCAGCATTTT,CASTPAGQGGNQPQHF
TRBV19,-,-,TRBJ1-5,TGTGCCAGTAGCTCCGTGGGGAGCAATCAGCCCCAGCATTTT,CASSSVGSNQPQHF
TRBV28,-,-,TRBJ1-5,TGTGCCAGCAGTGGCGGGGGGGGGCCTGAAAATCAGCCCCAGCATTTT,CASSGGGGPENQPQHF
TRBV29-1,-,-,TRBJ2-1,TGCAGCGTTGTGAGGGATCTCTACAATGAGCAGTTCTTC,CSVVRDLYNEQFF
TRBV7-2,-,-,TRBJ2-7,TGTGCCAGTTTAACCGCGGAAACCTACGAGCAGTACTTC,CASLTAETYEQYF
TRBV11-2,TRBD2,once,TRBJ2-5,TGTGCCAGCAGGCGGGAGGCGGGGGAGACCCAGTACTTC,CASRREAGETQYF
TRBV5-4,-,-,TRBJ2-3,TGTGCCAGCAGCTTGTTATTCCTTCCAGATACGCAGTATTTT,CASSLLFLPDTQYF
TRBV27,-,-,TRBJ2-7,TGTGCCAGCAGACCCCGAGCCTCCGGTGATGGTTACGAGCAGTACTTC,CASRPRASGDGYEQYF
TRBV2,TRBD2,-,TRBJ2-7,TGTGCCAGCAGTGAAGTGTCTAGCGGGAGGACCTACGAGCAGTACTTC,CASSEVSSGRTYEQYF
TRBV7-2,TRBD2,-,TRBJ2-3,TGTGCCAGCAGCACTAGCGGGAGGGATGGCACAGATACGCAGTATTTT,CASSTSGRDGTDTQYF
TRBV7-9,TRBD1,-,TRBJ1-1,TGTGCCAGCAGCTCTAGGGAGACAGGGGGATTGAACACTGAAGCTTTCTTT,CASSSRETGGLNTEAFF
TRBV10-1,-,-,TRBJ2-7,TGCGCCAGCAGTGAGTTGCCGGACTGGGGCGAGCAGTACTTC,CASSELPDWGEQYF
TRBV19,-,-,TRBJ1-5,TGTGCCAGTAGTTTCGGGCCACGCTGGAGCAATCAGCCCCAGCATTTT,CASSFGPRWSNQPQHF
TRBV19,-,few,TRBJ2-6,TGTGCCAGTAGTATCACCGGGGCCCCACGGGCCAACGTCCTGACTTTC,CASSITGAPRANVLTF
TRBV19,-,-,TRBJ2-7,TGTGCCAGTAGTGTATCGGACGGCTCCTACGAGCAGTACTTC,CASSVSDGSYEQYF
TRBV7-8,-,-,TRBJ2-3,TGTGCCAGCAGCTTAGTACCCGGGTCGGCTCGCCCCATAAGCACAGATACGCAGTATTTT,CASSLVPGSARPISTDTQYF
TRBV27,-,-,TRBJ2-2,TGTGCCAGCAAAGAGGCAGGGAAAGCGCACAGTAACACCGGGGAGCTGTTTTTT,CASKEAGKAHSNTGELFF
TRBV7-2,-,-,TRBJ1-2,TGTGCCAGCAGCTTCGCCGGGGGGATTCATTCTAACTATGGCTACACCTTC,CASSFAGGIHSNYGYTF
TRBV27,TRBD2,-,TRBJ2-3,TGTGCCAGCAGTTTATCGATCCCGCTAGCGGGGGGCACAGATACGCAGTATTTT,CASSLSIPLAGGTDTQYF
TRBV15,TRBD2,-,TRBJ2-7,TGTGCCACCAGCAGAGGACTAGCGGGAGACTACGAGCAGTACTTC,CATSRGLAGDYEQYF
TRBV6-5,-,-,TRBJ2-3,TGTGCCAGCAGCCCCGGTGGGGATACGCAGTATTTT,CASSPGGDTQYF
TRBV18,TRBD2,-,TRBJ2-7,TGTGCCAGCTCACTCACTAGCGGGAGGCTCTACGAGCAGTACTTC,CASSLTSGRLYEQYF
TRBV19,-,few,TRBJ1-1,TGTGCCAGTGGAGGGTTTCCGAGGGCTTTCTTT,CASGGFPRAFF
TRBV4-2,TRBD2,-,TRBJ2-7,TGTGCCAGCAGCCAAAAACTAGCGGGAGGGATACCAGTCTCCTACGAGCAGTACTTC,CASSQKLAGGIPVSYEQYF
TRBV28,-,-,TRBJ2-5,TGTGCCAGCAGCCGGGCGTTAGGGAGAGGAGAGACCCAGTACTTC,CASSRALGRGETQYF
TRBV15,-,-,TRBJ1-1,TGTGCCACCAGCAGAGATGTTTGCGAGAACACTGAAGCTTTCTTT,CATSRDVCENTEAFF
TRBV11-2,-,-,TRBJ1-2,TGTGCCAGCAGCTTAGTGAGGTGGGGGCAGGATGGCTACACCTTC,CASSLVRWGQDGYTF
TRBV2,TRBD1,-,TRBJ2-7,TGTGCCAGCAGAAGGGGGCGCGATGTTTACGGGCAGTACTTC,CASRRGRDVYGQYF
TRBV27,-,-,TRBJ2-7,TGTGCCAGCAGTCCGCGTCCCGGAGACTATTCCTACGAGCAGTACTTC,CASSPRPGDYSYEQYF
TRBV20-1,-,-,TRBJ1-1,TGCAGTGCTCGGGGGGCTGAAGCTTTCTTT,CSARGAEAFF
TRBV14,TRBD2,-,TRBJ2-1,TGTGCCAGCAGCCGCCGAACCTCCCAAGCGGGAGCACCCAATGAGCAGTTCTTC,CASSRRTSQAGAPNEQFF
TRBV11-2,-,-,TRBJ2-7,TGTGCCAGCAGCCTGGGACCGACCTACGAGCAGTACTTC,CASSLGPTYEQYF
TRBV27,-,-,TRBJ1-1,TGTGCCAGCAGACCTGTAAGGAACACTGAAGCTTTCTTT,CASRPVRNTEAFF
TRBV7-9,-,-,TRBJ2-7,TGTGCCAGCAGCCCTGGCCAGGGCGAGCAGTACTTC,CASSPGQGEQYF
TRBV4-1,TRBD1,-,TRBJ2-1,TGCGCCAGCAGCCAAGGGGACAGGAGGCTCCGATGGTGCAATGAGCAGTTCTTC,CASSQGDRRLRWCNEQFF
TRBV27,-,-,TRBJ1-1,TGTGCCAGCAGTTTATTTCCAAGGGACCCGAAGACTGAAGCTTTCTTT,CASSLFPRDPKTEAFF
TRBV4-2,-,-,TRBJ1-1,TGTGCCAGCAGCCAAGATCCTCAGCGGCAGCCTGAAGCTTTCTTT,CASSQDPQRQPEAFF
TRBV27,TRBD2,-,TRBJ2-5,TGTGCCAGCAGTCCCTCGGGACTAGCGGGAGGCCCCCCGGAGACCCAGTACTTC,CASSPSGLAGGPPETQYF
TRBV7-9,TRBD1,-,TRBJ1-6,TGTGCCAGCAGCCCCCAGCGGACAGGGGGATCAAATTCACCCCTCCACTTT,CASSPQRTGGSNSPLHF
TRBV10-2,-,-,TRBJ1-1,TGCGCCAGCAGTGGGTCAGCAAAGAACACTGAAGCTTTCTTT,CASSGSAKNTEAFF
TRBV28,-,-,TRBJ1-5,TGTGCCAGCAGTCCCGCGGGGGCGGGATATTATAGCAATCAGCCCCAGCATTTT,CASSPAGAGYYSNQPQHF
TRBV28,TRBD1,-,TRBJ2-3,TGTGCCAGCAGTTCAGGACAGGGGGTCACAGATACGCAGTATTTT,CASSSGQGVTDTQYF
TRBV11-2,-,-,TRBJ1-5,TGTGCCAGCAGCTTGGGGAATGGGGGCGTGGGACAGCCCCAGCATTTT,CASSLGNGGVGQPQHF
TRBV5-5,-,-,TRBJ2-7,TGTGCCAGCAGCCGACAGGACCCAGGCGAGCAGTACTTC,CASSRQDPGEQYF